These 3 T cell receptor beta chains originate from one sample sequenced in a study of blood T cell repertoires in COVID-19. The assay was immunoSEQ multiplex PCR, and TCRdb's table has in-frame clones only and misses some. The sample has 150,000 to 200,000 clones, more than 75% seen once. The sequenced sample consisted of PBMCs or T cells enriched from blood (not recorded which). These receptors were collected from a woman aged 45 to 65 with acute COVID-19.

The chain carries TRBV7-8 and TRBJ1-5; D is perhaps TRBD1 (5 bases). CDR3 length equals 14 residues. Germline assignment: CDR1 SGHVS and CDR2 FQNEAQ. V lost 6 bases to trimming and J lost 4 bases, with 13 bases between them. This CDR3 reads CASRGVGGNQPQHF. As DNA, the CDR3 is TGTGCCAGCAGGGGGGTCGGAGGGAATCAGCCCCAGCATTTT.

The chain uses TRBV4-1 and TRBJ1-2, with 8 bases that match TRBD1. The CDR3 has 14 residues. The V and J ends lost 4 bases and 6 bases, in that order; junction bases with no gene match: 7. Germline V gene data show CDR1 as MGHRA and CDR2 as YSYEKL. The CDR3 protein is CASSLTGGKDGYTF. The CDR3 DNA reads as TGCGCCAGCAGCCTAACAGGGGGGAAGGATGGCTACACCTTC.

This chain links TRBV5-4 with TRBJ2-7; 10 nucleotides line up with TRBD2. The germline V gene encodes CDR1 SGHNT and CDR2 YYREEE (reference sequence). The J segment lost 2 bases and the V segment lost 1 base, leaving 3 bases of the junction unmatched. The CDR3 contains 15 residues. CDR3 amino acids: CASSLSGTSAYEQYV. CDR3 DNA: TGTGCCAGCAGCTTGTCCGGGACTAGCGCCTACGAGCAGTACGTC.